Here is one T cell receptor (beta chain) with its context. No antigen is known for it. The data belong to a study of cytomegalovirus exposure and HLA in healthy donors. Researchers ran the PCR with 60 Vbeta and 13 Jbeta primers. TCRdb keeps only in-frame clones here, not all; method: immunoSEQ multiplex PCR. This repertoire shows 120,000 or so clones, 70% to 80% found once; its top ten account for about 2%. Findings of the study overall: Most subjects had HLA-A and HLA-B alleles reportedly predicted accurately by TCR beta sequences. Rare sequences made up most TCRs, while some public TCRs were found in many donors. As immune exposure information, only CMV serostatus was available.

Sequencing used PBMCs. The TCR comes from a man younger than 30 in good health and CMV-seronegative.

CDR3 DNA sequence: TGCAGCGTTGTTGGGACTAGCGTGAAGGTCTCCTACAATGAGCAGTTCTTC. It specifies CSVVGTSVKVSYNEQFF. V usage is TRBV29-1 and J usage is TRBJ2-1; 10 nucleotides match TRBD2. This CDR3 is 17 amino acids long. CDR1 is SQVTM, CDR2 ANQGSEA, per germline. V shed 4 bases, J shed 0 bases, and the junction held 9 bases outside the gene matches.